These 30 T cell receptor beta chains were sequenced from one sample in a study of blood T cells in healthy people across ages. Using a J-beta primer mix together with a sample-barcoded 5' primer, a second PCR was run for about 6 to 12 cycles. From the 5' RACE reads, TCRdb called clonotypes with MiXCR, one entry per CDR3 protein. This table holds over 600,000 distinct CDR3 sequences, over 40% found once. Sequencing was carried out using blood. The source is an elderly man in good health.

DNA for the CDR3: TGTGCCAGCAGCTTAGCGGGGGGACAGTGGGAGACCCAGTACTTC. It specifies CASSLAGGQWETQYF. The chain joins TRBV7-2 to TRBJ2-5; D is perhaps TRBD1 (7 bases). CDR3 length: 15 amino acids. CDR1 and CDR2 from the germline V gene are SGHTA and FQGNSA. V was cut by 0 bases and J by 5 bases, with 13 bases left in between.

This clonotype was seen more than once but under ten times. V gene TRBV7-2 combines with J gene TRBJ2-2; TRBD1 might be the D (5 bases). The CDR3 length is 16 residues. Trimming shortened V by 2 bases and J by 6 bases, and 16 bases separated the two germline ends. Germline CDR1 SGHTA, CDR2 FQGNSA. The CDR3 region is CASSLRSQGNAGELFF. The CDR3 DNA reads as TGTGCCAGCAGCTTAAGGTCGCAGGGCAACGCCGGGGAGCTGTTTTTT.

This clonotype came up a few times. CDR3 nucleotides: TGTGCCAGCAGCTTAGGGTTTGTAGGCCAAGAGACCCAGTACTTC. Translation gives CASSLGFVGQETQYF. This sequence joins TRBV7-2 and TRBJ2-5; D is undetermined. Trimming left V 1 base short and J 1 base short, with 10 bases between. There are 15 residues in the CDR3. Per the germline V gene, CDR1 is SGHTA and CDR2 is FQGNSA.

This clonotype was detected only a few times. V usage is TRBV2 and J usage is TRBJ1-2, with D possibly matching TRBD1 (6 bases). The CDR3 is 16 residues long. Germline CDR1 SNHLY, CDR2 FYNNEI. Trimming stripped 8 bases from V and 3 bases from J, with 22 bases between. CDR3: CASYRDTQRGYYGYTF. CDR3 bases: TGTGCCAGCTATAGGGACACTCAACGAGGGTACTATGGCTACACCTTC. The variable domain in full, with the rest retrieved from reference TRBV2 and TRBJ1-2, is EPEVTQTPSHQVTQMGQEVILRCVPISNHLYFYWYRQILGQKVEFLVSFYNNEISEKSEIFDDQFSVERPDGSNFTLKIRSTKLEDSAMYFCASYRDTQRGYYGYTFGSGTRLTVV.

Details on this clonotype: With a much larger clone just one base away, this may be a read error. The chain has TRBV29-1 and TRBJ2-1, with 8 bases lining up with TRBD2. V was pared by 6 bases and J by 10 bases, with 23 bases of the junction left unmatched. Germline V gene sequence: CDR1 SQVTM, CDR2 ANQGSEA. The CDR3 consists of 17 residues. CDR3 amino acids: CSVGRALAGTRSKEQFF. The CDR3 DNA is TGCAGCGTGGGGAGGGCGCTAGCGGGCACACGCAGTAAGGAGCAGTTCTTC.

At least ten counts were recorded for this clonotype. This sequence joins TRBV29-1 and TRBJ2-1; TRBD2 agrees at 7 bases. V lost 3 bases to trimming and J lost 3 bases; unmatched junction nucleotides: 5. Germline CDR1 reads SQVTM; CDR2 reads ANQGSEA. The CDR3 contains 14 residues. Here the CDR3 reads CSVDRAGVYNEQFF. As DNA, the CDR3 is TGCAGCGTTGATCGTGCGGGAGTCTACAATGAGCAGTTCTTC.

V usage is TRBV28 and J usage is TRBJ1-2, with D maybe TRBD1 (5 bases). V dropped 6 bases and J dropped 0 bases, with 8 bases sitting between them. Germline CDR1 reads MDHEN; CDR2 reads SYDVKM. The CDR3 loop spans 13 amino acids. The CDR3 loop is CASRTAPNYGYTF. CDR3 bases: TGTGCCAGCAGGACAGCTCCTAACTATGGCTACACCTTC.

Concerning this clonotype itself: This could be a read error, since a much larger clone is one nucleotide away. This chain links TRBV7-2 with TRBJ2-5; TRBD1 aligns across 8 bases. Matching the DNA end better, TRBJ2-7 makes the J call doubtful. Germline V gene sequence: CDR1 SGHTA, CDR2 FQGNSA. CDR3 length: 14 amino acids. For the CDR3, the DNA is TGTACCAGCAGCTCCCACAGGGGGTCCTACGAGCAGTACTTC. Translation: CTSSSHRGSYEQYF.

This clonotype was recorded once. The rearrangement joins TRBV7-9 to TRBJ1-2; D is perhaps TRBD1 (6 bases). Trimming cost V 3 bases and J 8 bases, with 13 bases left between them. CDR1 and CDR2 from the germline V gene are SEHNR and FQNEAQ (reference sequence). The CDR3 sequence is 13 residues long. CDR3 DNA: TGTGCCAGCAGCTTCAACAGGGATGACGGCTACACCTTC. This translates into CASSFNRDDGYTF.

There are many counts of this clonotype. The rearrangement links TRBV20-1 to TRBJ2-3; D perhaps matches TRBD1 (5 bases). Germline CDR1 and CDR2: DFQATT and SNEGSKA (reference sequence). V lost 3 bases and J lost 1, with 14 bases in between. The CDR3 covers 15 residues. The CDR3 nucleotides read TGCAGTGCTAGCCTCTCAGGGTCAGGCACAGATACGCAGTATTTT. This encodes CSASLSGSGTDTQYF.

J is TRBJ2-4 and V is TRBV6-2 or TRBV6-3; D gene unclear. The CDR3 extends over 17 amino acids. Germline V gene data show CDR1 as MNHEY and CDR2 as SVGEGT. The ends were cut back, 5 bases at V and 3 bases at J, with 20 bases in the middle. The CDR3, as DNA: TGTGCCAGCAGTCCCCGTGGCCAGTCCCTGGACAAAAACATTCAGTACTTC. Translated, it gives CASSPRGQSLDKNIQYF.

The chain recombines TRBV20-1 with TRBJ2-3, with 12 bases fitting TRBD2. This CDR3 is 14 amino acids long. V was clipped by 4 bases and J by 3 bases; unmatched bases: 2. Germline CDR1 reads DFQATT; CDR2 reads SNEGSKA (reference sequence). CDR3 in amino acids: CSANLAGGTDTQYF. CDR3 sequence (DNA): TGCAGTGCTAACCTAGCGGGAGGGACAGATACGCAGTATTTT.

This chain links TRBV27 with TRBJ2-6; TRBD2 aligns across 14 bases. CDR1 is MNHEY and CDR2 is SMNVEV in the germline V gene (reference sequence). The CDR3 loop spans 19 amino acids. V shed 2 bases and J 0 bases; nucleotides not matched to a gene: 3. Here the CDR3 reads CASSLRLAGGVSGANVLTF. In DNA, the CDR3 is TGTGCCAGCAGTTTAAGACTAGCGGGAGGGGTCTCTGGGGCCAACGTCCTGACTTTC.

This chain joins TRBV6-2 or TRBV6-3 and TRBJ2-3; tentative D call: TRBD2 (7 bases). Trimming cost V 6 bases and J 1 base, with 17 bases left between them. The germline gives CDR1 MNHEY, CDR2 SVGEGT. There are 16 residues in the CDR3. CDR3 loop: CASRRGGAEGTDTQYF. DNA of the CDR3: TGTGCCAGCAGGAGGGGGGGCGCGGAGGGCACAGATACGCAGTATTTT.

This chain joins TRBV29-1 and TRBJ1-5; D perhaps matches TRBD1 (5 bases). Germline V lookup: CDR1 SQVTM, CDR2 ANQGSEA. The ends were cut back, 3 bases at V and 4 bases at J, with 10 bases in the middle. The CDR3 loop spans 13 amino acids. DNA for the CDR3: TGCAGCGTTGAGACAGTAGAAAATCAGCCCCAGCATTTT. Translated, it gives CSVETVENQPQHF.

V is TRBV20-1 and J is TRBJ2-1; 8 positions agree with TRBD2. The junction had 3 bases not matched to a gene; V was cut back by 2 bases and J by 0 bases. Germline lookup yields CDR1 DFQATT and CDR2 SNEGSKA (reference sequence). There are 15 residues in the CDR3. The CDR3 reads CSARQAGGSYNEQFF. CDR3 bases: TGCAGTGCTAGACAGGCGGGGGGCTCCTACAATGAGCAGTTCTTC.

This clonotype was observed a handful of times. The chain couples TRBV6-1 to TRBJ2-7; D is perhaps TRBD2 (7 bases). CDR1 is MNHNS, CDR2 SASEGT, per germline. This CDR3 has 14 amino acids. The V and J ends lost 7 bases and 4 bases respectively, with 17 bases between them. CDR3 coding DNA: TGTGCCAGCACAGTAGGGGGGGGTCGGTACGAGCAGTACTTC. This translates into CASTVGGGRYEQYF.

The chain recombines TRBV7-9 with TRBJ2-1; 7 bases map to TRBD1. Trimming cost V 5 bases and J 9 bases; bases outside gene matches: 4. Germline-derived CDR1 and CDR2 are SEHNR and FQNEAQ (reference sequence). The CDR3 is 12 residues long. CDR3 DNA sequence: TGTGCCAGCAGCCAGACAGGGTTTGAGCAGTTCTTC. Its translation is CASSQTGFEQFF. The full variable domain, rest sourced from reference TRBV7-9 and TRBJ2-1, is DTGVSQNPRHKITKRGQNVTFRCDPISEHNRLYWYRQTLGQGPEFLTYFQNEAQLEKSRLLSDRFSAERPKGSFSTLEIQRTEQGDSAMYLCASSQTGFEQFFGPGTRLTVL.

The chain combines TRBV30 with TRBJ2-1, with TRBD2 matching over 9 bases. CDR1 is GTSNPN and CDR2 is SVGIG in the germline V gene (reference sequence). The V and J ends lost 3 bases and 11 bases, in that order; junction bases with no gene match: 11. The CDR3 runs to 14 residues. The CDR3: CAWSSLAGGVQQFF. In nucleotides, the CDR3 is TGTGCCTGGAGCTCACTAGCGGGTGGGGTTCAGCAGTTCTTC.

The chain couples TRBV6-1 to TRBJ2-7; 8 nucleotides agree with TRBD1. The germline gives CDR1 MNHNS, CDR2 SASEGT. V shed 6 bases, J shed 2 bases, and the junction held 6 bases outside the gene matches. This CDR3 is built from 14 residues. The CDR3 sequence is CASRGTGGTYEQYF. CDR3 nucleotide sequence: TGTGCCAGCAGGGGAACAGGGGGAACCTACGAGCAGTACTTC.

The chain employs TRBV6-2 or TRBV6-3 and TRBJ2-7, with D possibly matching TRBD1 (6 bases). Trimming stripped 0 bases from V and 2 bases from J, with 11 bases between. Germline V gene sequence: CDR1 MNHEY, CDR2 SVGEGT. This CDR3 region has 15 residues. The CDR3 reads CASSYSKQGAYEQYF. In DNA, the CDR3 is TGTGCCAGCAGTTACTCGAAACAGGGAGCCTACGAGCAGTACTTC.

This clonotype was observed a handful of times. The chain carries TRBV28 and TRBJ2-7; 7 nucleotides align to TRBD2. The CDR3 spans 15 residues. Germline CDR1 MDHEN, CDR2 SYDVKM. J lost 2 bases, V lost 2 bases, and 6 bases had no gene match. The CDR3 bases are TGTGCCAGCAGTTTACCCCGGACTAGGCCCTACGAGCAGTACTTC. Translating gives CASSLPRTRPYEQYF.

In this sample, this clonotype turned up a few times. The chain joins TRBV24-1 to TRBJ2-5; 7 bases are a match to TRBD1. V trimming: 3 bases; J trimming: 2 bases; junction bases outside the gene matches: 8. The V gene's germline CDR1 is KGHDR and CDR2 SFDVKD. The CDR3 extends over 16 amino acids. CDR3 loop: CATSDRGQALQETQYF. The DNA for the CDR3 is TGTGCCACCAGTGATAGAGGACAGGCCCTGCAAGAGACCCAGTACTTC.

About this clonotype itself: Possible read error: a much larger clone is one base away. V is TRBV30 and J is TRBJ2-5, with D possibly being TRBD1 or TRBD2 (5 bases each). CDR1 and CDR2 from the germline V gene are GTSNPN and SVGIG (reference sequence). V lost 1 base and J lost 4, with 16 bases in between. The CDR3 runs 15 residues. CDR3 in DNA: TGTGCCTGGAGTGGACAGCGGATAGGAGGAGAGACCCAGTACTTC. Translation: CAWSGQRIGGETQYF. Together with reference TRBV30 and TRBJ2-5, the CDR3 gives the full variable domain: SQTIHQWPATLVQPVGSPLSLECTVEGTSNPNLYWYRQAAGRGLQLLFYSVGIGQISSEVPQNLSASRPQDRQFILSSKKLLLSDSGFYLCAWSGQRIGGETQYFGPGTRLLVL.

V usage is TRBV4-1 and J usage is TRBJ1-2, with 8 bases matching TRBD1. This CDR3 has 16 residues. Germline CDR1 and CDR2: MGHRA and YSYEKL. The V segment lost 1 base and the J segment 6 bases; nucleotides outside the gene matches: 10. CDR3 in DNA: TGCGCCAGCAGCCAAGTCGGACAGGGTCGTCGGGATGGCTACACCTTC. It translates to CASSQVGQGRRDGYTF.

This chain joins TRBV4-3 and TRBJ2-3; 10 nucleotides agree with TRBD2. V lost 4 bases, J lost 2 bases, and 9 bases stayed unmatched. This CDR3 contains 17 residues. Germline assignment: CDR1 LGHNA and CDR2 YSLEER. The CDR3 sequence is CASSPTRLAGYTDTQYF. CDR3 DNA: TGCGCCAGCAGCCCAACTAGACTAGCGGGTTACACAGATACGCAGTATTTT.

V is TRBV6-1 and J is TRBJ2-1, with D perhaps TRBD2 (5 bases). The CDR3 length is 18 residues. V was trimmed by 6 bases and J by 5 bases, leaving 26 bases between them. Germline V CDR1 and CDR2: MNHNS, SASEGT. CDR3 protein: CASRPTLTASLGHNEQFF. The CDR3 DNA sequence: TGTGCCAGCAGACCTACCCTTACAGCTAGCTTGGGCCACAATGAGCAGTTCTTC.

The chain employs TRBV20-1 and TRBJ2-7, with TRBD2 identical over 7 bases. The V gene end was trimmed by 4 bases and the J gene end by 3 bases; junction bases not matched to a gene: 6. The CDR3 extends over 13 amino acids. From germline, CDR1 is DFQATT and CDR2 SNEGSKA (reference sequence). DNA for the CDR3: TGCAGTGCTAACGGGCTAGCGGACTACGAGCAGTACTTC. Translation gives CSANGLADYEQYF.

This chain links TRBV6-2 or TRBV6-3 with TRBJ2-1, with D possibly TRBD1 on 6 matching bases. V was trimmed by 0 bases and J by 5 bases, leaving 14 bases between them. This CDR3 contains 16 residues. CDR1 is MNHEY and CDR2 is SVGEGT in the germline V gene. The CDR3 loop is CASSYSTTGQNNEQFF. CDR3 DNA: TGTGCCAGCAGTTACTCGACGACAGGACAGAACAATGAGCAGTTCTTC.

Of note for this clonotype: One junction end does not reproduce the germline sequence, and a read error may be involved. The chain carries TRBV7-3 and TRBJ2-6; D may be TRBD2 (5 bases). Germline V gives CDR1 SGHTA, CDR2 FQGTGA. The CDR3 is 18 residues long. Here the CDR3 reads CTSSSPGIGRGGANVLTF. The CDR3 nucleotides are TGTACCAGCAGCTCCCCCGGGATCGGCCGAGGAGGGGCCAACGTCCTGACTTTC.